This T cell receptor beta chain came from a study of T cells after somatic rescue of genetic block (dated by TCRdb to between 2020 and 2021). Broadly, across the study: What the study looked at was long-term robustness, specifically in a T-cell system that came about through somatic rescue of a genetic block in T-cell development.

With respect to this clone: Its antigen target is currently unknown. Per-nucleotide qualities are absent, and no much larger clonotype sits a single base away.

Library prep was done by the immunoSEQ multiplex PCR assay. What TCRdb holds here is the immuneACCESS table cut down to in-frame rearrangements. Part of the clones is not present; checked against another copy, under half of the missing clones reflect an unresolved V gene, and the others are unexplained. A total of about 68,000 clones appear in this sample, 80% to 95% of them only once. The ten largest clones take up about 2.7% of the sample. V is clipped by 3 bases and J by 5 bases, and the sequence between their germline boundaries is 14 bases long. The CDR3 runs 15 amino acids, cysteine and phenylalanine included. The CDR3 DNA has 45 bases and is translated from base 1. Reading the germline V gene gives CDR1 SGHAT and CDR2 FQNNGV.

The sample was peripheral blood mononuclear cells (PBMCs). This TCR was recovered from a middle-aged man. The chain is encoded by TRBV11-2 joined to TRBJ2-1; the D segment could be TRBD2, given 7 matching bases. The sequenced DNA is TGTGCCAGCAGCTTGGGGGGGGCTTTGAACAATGAGCAGTTCTTC. This codes for CASSLGGALNNEQFF. Extended through the reference TRBV11-2 and TRBJ2-1 proteins, this CDR3 yields the full variable domain: EAGVAQSPRYKIIEKRQSVAFWCNPISGHATLYWYQQILGQGPKLLIQFQNNGVVDDSQLPKDRFSAERLKGVDSTLKIQPAKLEDSAVYLCASSLGGALNNEQFFGPGTRLTVL.